These 2 T cell receptor beta chains share one sample of origin, sequenced in a study of post-analysis software for immune sequencing data. Sequencing libraries made from TCR beta cDNA carried unique molecular identifiers. Via MiXCR, TCRdb re-called the PCR reads, giving one row per CDR3 protein. Here the sample spans over 150,000 distinct CDR3 sequences, about 37% being singletons. The source material was blood, sampled after autologous hematopoietic stem cell transplantation. The receptors were gathered from a girl aged 5-17 years with multiple sclerosis.

The chain links TRBV20-1 to TRBJ2-5; no firm D call. The CDR3 length is 14 residues. V lost 6 bases and J lost 6, with 20 bases in between. The V gene's germline CDR1 is DFQATT and CDR2 SNEGSKA (reference sequence). CDR3 in amino acids: CSAELRADRKTQYF. CDR3 DNA: TGCAGTGCGGAACTCCGGGCCGATCGGAAGACCCAGTACTTC.

This clonotype was counted a few times. Its ends do not fully match the called genes, so a read error is possible. The V gene is TRBV5-1, the J gene TRBJ2-5; D gene unclear. The CDR3 loop spans 14 amino acids. Per germline, CDR1 SGHRS and CDR2 YFSETQ. CDR3 protein: CASSLVTDQEAQYF. The CDR3 DNA reads as TGCGCCAGCAGCTTGGTTACAGACCAAGAGGCCCAGTACTTC. The whole variable domain, remainder taken from reference TRBV5-1 and TRBJ2-5, is KAGVTQTPRYLIKTRGQQVTLSCSPISGHRSVSWYQQTPGQGLQFLFEYFSETQRNKGNFPGRFSGRQFSNSRSEMNVSTLELGDSALYLCASSLVTDQEAQYFGPGTRLLVL.